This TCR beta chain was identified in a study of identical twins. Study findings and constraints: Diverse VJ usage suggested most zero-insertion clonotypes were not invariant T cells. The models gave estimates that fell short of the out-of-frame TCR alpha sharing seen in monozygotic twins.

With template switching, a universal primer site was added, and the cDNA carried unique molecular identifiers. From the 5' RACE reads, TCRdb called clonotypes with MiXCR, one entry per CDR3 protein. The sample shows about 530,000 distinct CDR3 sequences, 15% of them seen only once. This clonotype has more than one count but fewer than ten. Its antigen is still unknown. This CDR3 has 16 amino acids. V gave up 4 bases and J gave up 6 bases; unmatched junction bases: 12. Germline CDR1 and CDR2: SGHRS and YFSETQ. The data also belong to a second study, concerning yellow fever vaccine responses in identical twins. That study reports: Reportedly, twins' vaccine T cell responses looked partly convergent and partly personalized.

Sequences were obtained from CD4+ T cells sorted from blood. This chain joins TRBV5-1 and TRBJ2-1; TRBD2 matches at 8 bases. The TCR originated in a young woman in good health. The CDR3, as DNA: TGCGCCAGCAGCCTCCCTGTGGCGGGAGGAACCAATGAGCAGTTCTTC. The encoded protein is CASSLPVAGGTNEQFF.